These T cell receptor beta chains were read from a single sample in a study of Ad26.COV2.S vaccination and SARS-CoV-2 variants. Here immunoSEQ multiplex PCR was the method, and the copy in TCRdb shows in-frame clones only, minus some. Seen here are around 300,000 clones, roughly 90% observed once, and the top ten hold about 5.4%. This material consisted of peripheral blood, taken in a trial of Ad26.COV2.S vaccine versus placebo. All receptors come from a person between 18 and 60 years old who received the Ad26.COV2.S COVID-19 vaccine or a placebo. Each CDR3 is given with its conserved first and last residue. Fields, in order: V gene, J gene, CDR3 protein.

V gene: TRBV7-9; J gene: TRBJ1-2; CDR3 protein: CASSLRGAGIDGYTF
V gene: TRBV15; J gene: TRBJ2-5; CDR3 protein: CATSIALGETQYF
V gene: TRBV4-3; J gene: TRBJ2-6; CDR3 protein: CASSQGGYSGANVLTF
V gene: TRBV5-4; J gene: TRBJ1-2; CDR3 protein: CASSSSRAGYGYTF
V gene: TRBV13; J gene: TRBJ2-3; CDR3 protein: CASSRLRTDTQYF
V gene: TRBV5-1; J gene: TRBJ1-4; CDR3 protein: CASSRLGSFATNEKLFF
V gene: TRBV14; J gene: TRBJ2-4; CDR3 protein: CASSYTRNIQYF
V gene: TRBV10-2; J gene: TRBJ1-1; CDR3 protein: CASSESLQGSEAFF
V gene: TRBV6-6; J gene: TRBJ1-6; CDR3 protein: CASSTRDRGLNSPLHF
V gene: TRBV7-2; J gene: TRBJ1-4; CDR3 protein: CASSLRIPLTNEKLFF
V gene: TRBV10-2; J gene: TRBJ2-6; CDR3 protein: CASSDWGQGVSGANVLTF
V gene: TRBV11-1; J gene: TRBJ2-2; CDR3 protein: CASSFVLRGELFF
V gene: TRBV7-9; J gene: TRBJ1-4; CDR3 protein: CASSFPVERATNEKLFF
V gene: TRBV13; J gene: TRBJ1-2; CDR3 protein: CASSLGSGLLGYGYTF
V gene: TRBV3-1/TRBV3-2; J gene: TRBJ2-5; CDR3 protein: CATSGLAEETQYF
V gene: TRBV18; J gene: TRBJ2-7; CDR3 protein: CASSPGQGGSYEQYF
V gene: TRBV7-8; J gene: TRBJ2-1; CDR3 protein: CASSRGRGIAGAPASYNEQFF
V gene: TRBV7-2; J gene: TRBJ1-2; CDR3 protein: CASSPYQGSGYGYTF
V gene: TRBV20-1; J gene: TRBJ1-1; CDR3 protein: CSAVQNTEAFF
V gene: TRBV5-4; J gene: TRBJ2-7; CDR3 protein: CASSRDRYEQYF
V gene: TRBV7-9; J gene: TRBJ2-3; CDR3 protein: CASSSLAVDTQYF
V gene: TRBV28; J gene: TRBJ2-5; CDR3 protein: CASSLTETQYF
V gene: TRBV6-5; J gene: TRBJ1-2; CDR3 protein: CASSSSGFGSGYTF
V gene: TRBV10-3; J gene: TRBJ2-2; CDR3 protein: CATSLDTGELFF
V gene: TRBV7-9; J gene: TRBJ2-7; CDR3 protein: CASSWGTGGSYEQYF
V gene: TRBV7-9; J gene: TRBJ1-2; CDR3 protein: CASSPQLTDKNYGYTF
V gene: TRBV6-5; J gene: TRBJ1-2; CDR3 protein: CASSKPGQGNYGYTF